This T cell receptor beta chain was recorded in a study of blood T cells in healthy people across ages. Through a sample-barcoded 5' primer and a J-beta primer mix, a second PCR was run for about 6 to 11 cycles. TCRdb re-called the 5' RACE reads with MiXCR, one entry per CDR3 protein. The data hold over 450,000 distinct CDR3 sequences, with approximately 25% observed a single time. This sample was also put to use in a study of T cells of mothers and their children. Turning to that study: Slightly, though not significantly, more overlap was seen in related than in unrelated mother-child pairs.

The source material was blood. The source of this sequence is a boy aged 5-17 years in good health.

The CDR3 protein is CASSFRLAGGNNEQFF. DNA of the CDR3: TGCGCCAGCAGCTTTCGCCTAGCGGGAGGTAACAATGAGCAGTTCTTC. This sequence joins TRBV5-1 and TRBJ2-1; 11 bases are shared with TRBD2. CDR3 size: 16 residues. Trimming took 2 bases from V and 5 from J; bases not matched to a gene: 6. Germline values: CDR1 SGHRS, CDR2 YFSETQ.